Following are 7 T cell receptor beta chains from one sample sequenced in a study of blood T cell repertoires in COVID-19. Assay: immunoSEQ multiplex PCR; the TCRdb copy retains only in-frame clones and omits some. The sample lists about 140,000 clones, around 83% seen once, with approximately 8.2% in the top ten. Input material: peripheral blood. The receptors were sampled from a woman in her sixties with acute or convalescent COVID-19.

This clone came up a few times. V and J are TRBV6-5 and TRBJ1-1; D ambiguous. Germline lookup yields CDR1 MNHEY and CDR2 SVGAGI. This CDR3 region has 12 residues. The V gene lost 0 bases and the J gene lost 11 bases, with 10 bases spanning the gap. The CDR3 nucleotides are TGTGCCAGCAGTTACTCGGCTGGCGGGGCTTTCTTT. Amino acid sequence: CASSYSAGGAFF.

The chain uses TRBV5-4 and TRBJ2-2; D perhaps matches TRBD1 (6 bases). Trimming pared 1 base from V and 5 bases from J, leaving 12 bases between. Germline V gene data show CDR1 as SGHNT and CDR2 as YYREEE (reference sequence). The CDR3 length is 15 residues. The CDR3 spells CASSLQGRGTGELFF. CDR3 DNA: TGTGCCAGCAGCTTGCAGGGGAGAGGAACCGGGGAGCTGTTTTTT.

The chain is built from TRBV30 and TRBJ1-1; the match to TRBD1 covers 10 bases. This CDR3 contains 16 residues. V shed 1 base and J 3 bases; nucleotides not matched to a gene: 8. In germline, CDR1 is GTSNPN, CDR2 SVGIG (reference sequence). The CDR3 bases are TGTGCCTGGAGTGCCGACAGGGGGCAAAGGCACACTGAAGCTTTCTTT. This encodes CAWSADRGQRHTEAFF.

The V gene is TRBV3-1 (or the pseudogene TRBV3-2), the J gene TRBJ2-5; D is perhaps TRBD1 (5 bases). Germline assignment: CDR1 LGHDT and CDR2 YNNKEL (reference sequence). The CDR3 spans 15 residues. V lost 1 base and J 5 bases, leaving 14 bases between the germline ends. CDR3 loop: CASSQGTREGETQYF. The DNA for the CDR3 is TGTGCCAGCAGCCAAGGGACCAGGGAAGGGGAGACCCAGTACTTC.

The chain is built from TRBV7-2 and TRBJ1-1, with a tentative D call TRBD1 (5 bases). Trimming removed 7 bases at V and 3 bases at J, with 15 bases between. Germline V gene lookup returns CDR1 SGHTA and CDR2 FQGNSA. CDR3 length: 14 residues. CDR3 in amino acids: CASTVGGRDTEAFF. The CDR3 nucleotides are TGTGCCAGCACCGTGGGGGGGAGGGACACTGAAGCTTTCTTT.

The chain couples TRBV20-1 to TRBJ1-6; possibly TRBD1 for D (6 bases). CDR3 length: 13 residues. The germline V gene encodes CDR1 DFQATT and CDR2 SNEGSKA (reference sequence). V was clipped by 3 bases and J by 8 bases, with 11 bases between them. The CDR3 region has the DNA TGCAGTGCTAGTTCGACAGGCTATTCACCCCTCCACTTT. Its protein is CSASSTGYSPLHF.

V is TRBV25-1 and J is TRBJ2-7; no clear D. This CDR3 is built from 11 residues. Germline V lookup: CDR1 MGHDK, CDR2 SYGVNS. The V and J ends lost 8 bases and 6 bases respectively, with 11 bases between them. The CDR3 loop is CASGLQSEQYF. The CDR3 DNA is TGTGCCAGCGGATTACAGTCCGAGCAGTACTTC.